These 2 T cell receptor beta chains were sequenced from one sample in a study of OX40 agonist ivuxolimab in advanced cancers. The protocol was immunoSEQ multiplex PCR, while the TCRdb copy is restricted to in-frame clones and leaves out a portion. This table holds nearly 60,000 clones, around nine tenths found once. The specimen was CD4+ or CD8+ T cells sorted from blood, collected in a trial of the OX40 agonist ivuxolimab. Receptors originate from an adult with an advanced solid tumor such as melanoma, head and neck, liver or kidney cancer.

The rearrangement uses TRBV19 and TRBJ2-1; D possibly uses TRBD1 or TRBD2 (5 bases each). This CDR3 region has 17 residues. Germline V gene sequence: CDR1 LNHDA, CDR2 SQIVND (reference sequence). The V and J ends lost 1 base and 5 bases respectively, with 18 bases between them. The chain's CDR3 is CASSIGLTGTLDNEQFF. The CDR3 DNA sequence: TGTGCCAGTAGTATAGGCTTGACCGGGACGTTGGACAATGAGCAGTTCTTC.

The chain links TRBV4-1 to TRBJ2-3; D not certain. CDR1 and CDR2 from the germline V gene are MGHRA and YSYEKL. Trimming shortened V by 1 base and J by 0 bases, and 11 bases separated the two germline ends. This CDR3 region has 16 residues. The CDR3 coding sequence is TGCGCCAGCAGCCAAGTTAATTTGGTCAGCACAGATACGCAGTATTTT. Translating gives CASSQVNLVSTDTQYF.